A single sample gave rise to the 17 T cell receptor beta chains below, sequenced in a study of blood T cell repertoires in COVID-19. TCRdb keeps only in-frame clones here, not all; method: immunoSEQ multiplex PCR. The sample lists about 39,000 clones, about 82% seen once, with about a tenth in the top ten. Sequencing was done on a sample of peripheral blood. Receptors originate from a man between 60 and 70 years old in a cohort sampled during active COVID-19.

This chain joins TRBV6-5 and TRBJ1-6; D gene uncertain. V gave up 4 bases and J gave up 7 bases, with 8 bases separating them. This CDR3 is built from 13 residues. The germline gives CDR1 MNHEY, CDR2 SVGAGI. The CDR3 loop reads CASSFRENSPLHF. The CDR3 nucleotides are TGTGCCAGCAGTTTTAGAGAGAATTCACCCCTCCACTTT.

This clone appeared a single time. The CDR3 DNA reads as TGCGCCAGCAGCTTGGACCCAGGGGGCGCGAATGGCTACACCTTC. Translated: CASSLDPGGANGYTF. V gene TRBV5-1 combines with J gene TRBJ1-2; TRBD1 matches 8 bases. Germline values: CDR1 SGHRS, CDR2 YFSETQ. This CDR3 contains 15 residues. Germline trimming cut 0 bases from V and 6 bases from J; bases unmatched to any gene: 7. The whole variable domain, remainder taken from reference TRBV5-1 and TRBJ1-2, is KAGVTQTPRYLIKTRGQQVTLSCSPISGHRSVSWYQQTPGQGLQFLFEYFSETQRNKGNFPGRFSGRQFSNSRSEMNVSTLELGDSALYLCASSLDPGGANGYTFGSGTRLTVV.

This sequence joins TRBV15 and TRBJ2-3; 7 positions agree with TRBD2. The CDR3 length is 14 residues. Germline CDR1 is LNHNV and CDR2 is YYDKDF (reference sequence). Losses at the gene ends were 1 base for V and 4 bases for J; bases not matched to a gene: 2. CDR3 sequence: CATSRVGGSDTQYF. CDR3 bases: TGTGCCACCAGCAGAGTGGGGGGGTCAGATACGCAGTATTTT.

In its sample, this clone was seen once. Being one base from a much bigger clone, this may be a read error. V is TRBV3-1 (or the pseudogene TRBV3-2) and J is TRBJ2-7; TRBD2 matches 9 bases. Germline CDR1 reads LGHDT; CDR2 reads YNNKEL (reference sequence). The CDR3 has 17 residues. CDR3 DNA sequence: TGTGCCAACAGCCCCGGGGCTAGCGGGATAGGGGCTTACGAGCAGTACTTC. This translates into CANSPGASGIGAYEQYF.

The chain recombines TRBV7-6 with TRBJ2-5; 14 bases are a match to TRBD2. The CDR3 loop spans 15 amino acids. Germline-derived CDR1 and CDR2 are SGHVS and FNYEAQ. Unmatched junction bases numbered 3, after V lost 5 bases and J lost 4 bases. The CDR3 DNA reads TGTGCCAGCAGCCCCGGGACTAGCGGGAGAGAGACCCAGTACTTC. Amino acid sequence: CASSPGTSGRETQYF.

This clone was picked up one time. The chain uses TRBV7-2 and TRBJ2-3, with D unclear. This CDR3 is 13 amino acids long. V was shortened by 4 bases and J by 2 bases, with 7 bases between the two germline ends. Germline V CDR1 and CDR2: SGHTA, FQGNSA. The CDR3 is CASSSYPTDTQYF. For the CDR3, the DNA is TGTGCCAGCAGCTCCTATCCCACAGATACGCAGTATTTT.

The chain has TRBV7-6 and TRBJ1-1; 7 positions match TRBD1. V trimming: 4 bases; J trimming: 0 bases; junction bases outside the gene matches: 11. This CDR3 has 17 residues. Germline V gene lookup returns CDR1 SGHVS and CDR2 FNYEAQ. CDR3 protein: CASSYLKGGRMNTEAFF. CDR3 coding DNA: TGTGCCAGCAGCTACCTTAAAGGGGGCAGGATGAACACTGAAGCTTTCTTT.

The chain combines TRBV6-6 with TRBJ2-7, with 9 bases matching TRBD2. J was trimmed by 0 bases and V by 10 bases; bases with no gene match: 7. CDR3 length equals 14 residues. From germline, CDR1 is MNHNY and CDR2 SVGAGI (reference sequence). The CDR3 DNA is TGTGCCATCAACCAGCGGGGGGACTCCTACGAGCAGTACTTC. Protein product: CAINQRGDSYEQYF.

This rearrangement joins TRBV4-3 to TRBJ2-1, with D tentatively TRBD2 (5 bases). The germline CDR1 and CDR2 sequences are LGHNA and YSLEER. Trimming pared 3 bases from V and 5 bases from J, leaving 14 bases between. The CDR3 is 15 residues long. CDR3 coding DNA: TGCGCCAGCAGCCATGAAGGAGGTGGGGACAATGAGCAGTTCTTC. This translates into CASSHEGGGDNEQFF.

The CDR3 DNA sequence: TGTGCCAGCAGCCCGGGGATAGCGGGGGGATGGATGGAGACCCAGTACTTC. Amino acid sequence: CASSPGIAGGWMETQYF. This rearrangement joins TRBV11-3 to TRBJ2-5; 10 bases agree with TRBD2. This CDR3 region has 17 residues. Germline values: CDR1 SGHNT, CDR2 YENEEA. Losses at the gene ends were 5 bases for V and 5 bases for J; bases not matched to a gene: 14.

This clone was seen a few times. The V gene is TRBV19, the J gene TRBJ2-6; weak D call: TRBD1 (5 bases). There are 15 residues in the CDR3. V lost 7 bases and J lost 1, with 11 bases in between. The germline gives CDR1 LNHDA, CDR2 SQIVND (reference sequence). The CDR3 DNA follows: TGTGCCAGTAAACAGGATAATTCTGGGGCCAACGTCCTGACTTTC. Protein: CASKQDNSGANVLTF.

The rearrangement joins TRBV5-1 to TRBJ2-2; D not certain. The germline gives CDR1 SGHRS, CDR2 YFSETQ. V lost 0 bases and J 7 bases, leaving 16 bases between the germline ends. The CDR3 is 16 amino acids. CDR3 coding DNA: TGCGCCAGCAGCTTGGGCGGTACATGGAATGGCGGGGAGCTGTTTTTT. Residues: CASSLGGTWNGGELFF.

This sequence joins TRBV28 and TRBJ2-3, with a tentative D call TRBD2 (5 bases). Germline CDR1 reads MDHEN; CDR2 reads SYDVKM. The CDR3 runs 14 residues. Deletions cut 3 bases from V and 3 bases from J, with 10 bases between. CDR3 bases: TGTGCCAGCAGTTTTGGACGCGGGACAGATACGCAGTATTTT. Translating gives CASSFGRGTDTQYF.

This clone occurred once. V is TRBV21-1 and J is TRBJ2-7; the D call TRBD1 from the table was never checked on the DNA. TRBV21-1 is noted as a pseudogene. The CDR3 sequence is 17 residues long. The CDR3 sequence: CASSKAPDPTGSNEQYF. CDR3 coding DNA: TGTGCCAGCAGCAAAGCACCAGACCCGACAGGGTCGAACGAGCAGTACTTC.

The rearrangement joins TRBV7-8 to TRBJ2-7, with TRBD2 matching 7 bases. From germline, CDR1 is SGHVS and CDR2 FQNEAQ. The CDR3 covers 15 residues. V shed 0 bases and J 5 bases; nucleotides not matched to a gene: 7. As DNA, the CDR3 is TGTGCCAGCAGCTTAGCGGGAGGGCCCTTCGACGAGCAGTACTTC. Its protein product is CASSLAGGPFDEQYF. Variable domain in full (rest from reference TRBV7-8 and TRBJ2-7): GAGVSQSPRYKVAKRGQDVALRCDPISGHVSLFWYQQALGQGPEFLTYFQNEAQLDKSGLPSDRFFAERPEGSVSTLKIQRTQQEDSAVYLCASSLAGGPFDEQYFGPGTRLTVT.

This clone is a singleton in its sample. The J gene is TRBJ2-1, the V gene TRBV24-1; D gene uncertain. Between the trimmed V and J ends, which lost 0 bases and 12 bases, there was a span of 11 bases. CDR3 length: 13 amino acids. Germline loops: CDR1 KGHDR, CDR2 SFDVKD. The DNA of the CDR3 is TGTGCCACCAGTGATTTGCTAGTTTCGGGGCAGTTCTTC. Its protein is CATSDLLVSGQFF.

V and J are TRBV25-1 and TRBJ1-1; D call uncertain. The germline gives CDR1 MGHDK, CDR2 SYGVNS. CDR3 size: 13 residues. V was cut by 5 bases and J by 4 bases, with 11 bases left in between. Here the CDR3 DNA reads TGTGCCAGCAGTCTTCCCGGGATCACTGAAGCTTTCTTT. Translation: CASSLPGITEAFF.